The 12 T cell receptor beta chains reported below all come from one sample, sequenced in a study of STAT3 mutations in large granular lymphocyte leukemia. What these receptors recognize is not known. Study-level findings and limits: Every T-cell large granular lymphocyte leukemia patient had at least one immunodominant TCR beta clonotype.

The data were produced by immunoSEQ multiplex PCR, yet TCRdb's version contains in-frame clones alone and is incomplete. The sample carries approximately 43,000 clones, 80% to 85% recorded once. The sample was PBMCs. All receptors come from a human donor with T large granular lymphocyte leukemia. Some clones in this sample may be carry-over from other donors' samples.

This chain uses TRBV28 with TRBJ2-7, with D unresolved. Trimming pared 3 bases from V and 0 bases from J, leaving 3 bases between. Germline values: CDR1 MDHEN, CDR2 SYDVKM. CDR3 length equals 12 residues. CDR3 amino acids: CASSFGSYEQYF. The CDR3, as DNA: TGTGCCAGCAGTTTTGGCTCCTACGAGCAGTACTTC.

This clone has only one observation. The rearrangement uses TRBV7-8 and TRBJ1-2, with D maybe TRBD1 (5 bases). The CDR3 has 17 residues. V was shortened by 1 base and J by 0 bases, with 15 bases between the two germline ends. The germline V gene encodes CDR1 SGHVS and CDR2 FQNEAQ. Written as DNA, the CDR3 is TGTGCCAGCAGCTTAGAGGGGAGGCACTTAGCTAACTATGGCTACACCTTC. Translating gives CASSLEGRHLANYGYTF.

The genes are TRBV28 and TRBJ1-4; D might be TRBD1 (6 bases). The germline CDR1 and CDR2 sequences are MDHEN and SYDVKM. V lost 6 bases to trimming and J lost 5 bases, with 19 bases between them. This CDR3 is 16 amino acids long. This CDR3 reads CASRPLRGDQNEKLFF. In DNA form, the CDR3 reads TGTGCCAGCAGACCCCTAAGGGGGGACCAAAATGAAAAACTGTTTTTT.

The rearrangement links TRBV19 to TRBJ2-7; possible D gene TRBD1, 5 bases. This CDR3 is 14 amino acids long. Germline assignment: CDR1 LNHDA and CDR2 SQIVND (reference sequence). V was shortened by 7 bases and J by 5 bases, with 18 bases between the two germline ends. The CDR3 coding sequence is TGTGCCAGTACCCTATACGGGCAGGGTCACGAGCAGTACGTC. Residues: CASTLYGQGHEQYV.

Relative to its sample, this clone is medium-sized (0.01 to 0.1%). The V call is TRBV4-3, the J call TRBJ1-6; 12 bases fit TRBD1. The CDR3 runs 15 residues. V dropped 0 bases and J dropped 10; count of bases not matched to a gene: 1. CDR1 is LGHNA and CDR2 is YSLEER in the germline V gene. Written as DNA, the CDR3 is TGCGCCAGCAGCCAAGATGGGACAGGGGGCTCACCCCTCCACTTT. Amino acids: CASSQDGTGGSPLHF.

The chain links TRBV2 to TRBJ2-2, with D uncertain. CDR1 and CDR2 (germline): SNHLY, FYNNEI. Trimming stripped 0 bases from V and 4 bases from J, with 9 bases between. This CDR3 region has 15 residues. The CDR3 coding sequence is TGTGCCAGCAGTGAAGCAGGGTTAGGCACCGGGGAGCTGTTTTTT. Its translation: CASSEAGLGTGELFF.

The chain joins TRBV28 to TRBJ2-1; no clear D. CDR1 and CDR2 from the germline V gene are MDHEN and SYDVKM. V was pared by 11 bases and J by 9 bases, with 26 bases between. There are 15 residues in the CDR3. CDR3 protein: CASCSYGRHSGEQFF. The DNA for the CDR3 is TGTGCCTCGTGCTCATACGGGCGGCACTCAGGTGAGCAGTTCTTC. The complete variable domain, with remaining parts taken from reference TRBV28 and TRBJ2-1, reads DVKVTQSSRYLVKRTGEKVFLECVQDMDHENMFWYRQDPGLGLRLIYFSYDVKMKEKGDIPEGYSVSREKKERFSLILESASTNQTSMYLCASCSYGRHSGEQFFGPGTRLTVL.

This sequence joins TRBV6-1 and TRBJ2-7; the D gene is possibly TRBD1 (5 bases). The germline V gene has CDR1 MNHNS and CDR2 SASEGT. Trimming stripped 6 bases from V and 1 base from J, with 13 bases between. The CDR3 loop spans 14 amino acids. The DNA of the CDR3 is TGTGCCAGCAGCTTGGACCCAGGGTCCTACGAGCAGTACTTC. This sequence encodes CASSLDPGSYEQYF.

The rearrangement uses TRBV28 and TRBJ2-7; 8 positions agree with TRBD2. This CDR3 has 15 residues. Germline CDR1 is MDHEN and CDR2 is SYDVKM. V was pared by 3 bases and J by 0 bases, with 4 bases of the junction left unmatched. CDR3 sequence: CASSFLAGGSYEQYF. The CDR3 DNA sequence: TGTGCCAGCAGTTTCCTTGCGGGGGGCTCCTACGAGCAGTACTTC.

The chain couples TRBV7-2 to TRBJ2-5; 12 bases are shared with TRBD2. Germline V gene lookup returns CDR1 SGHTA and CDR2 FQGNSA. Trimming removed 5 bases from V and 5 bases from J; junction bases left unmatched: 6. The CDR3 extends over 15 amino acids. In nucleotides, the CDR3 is TGTGCCAGCAGCGCTAGCGGGGGGGTGACGGAGACCCAGTACTTC. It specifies CASSASGGVTETQYF.

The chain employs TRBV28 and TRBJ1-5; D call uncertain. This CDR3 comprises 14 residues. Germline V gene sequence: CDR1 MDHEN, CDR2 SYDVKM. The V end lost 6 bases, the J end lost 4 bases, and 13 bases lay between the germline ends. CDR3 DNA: TGTGCCAGCAGCTTGGTAGCCCCTAATCAGCCCCAGCATTTT. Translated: CASSLVAPNQPQHF.

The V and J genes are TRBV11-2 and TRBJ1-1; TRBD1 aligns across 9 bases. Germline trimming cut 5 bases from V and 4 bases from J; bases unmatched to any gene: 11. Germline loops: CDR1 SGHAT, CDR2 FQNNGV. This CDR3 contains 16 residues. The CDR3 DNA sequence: TGTGCCAGCAGCGCTGGACAGGGGTATTCGAGCACTGAAGCTTTCTTT. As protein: CASSAGQGYSSTEAFF.